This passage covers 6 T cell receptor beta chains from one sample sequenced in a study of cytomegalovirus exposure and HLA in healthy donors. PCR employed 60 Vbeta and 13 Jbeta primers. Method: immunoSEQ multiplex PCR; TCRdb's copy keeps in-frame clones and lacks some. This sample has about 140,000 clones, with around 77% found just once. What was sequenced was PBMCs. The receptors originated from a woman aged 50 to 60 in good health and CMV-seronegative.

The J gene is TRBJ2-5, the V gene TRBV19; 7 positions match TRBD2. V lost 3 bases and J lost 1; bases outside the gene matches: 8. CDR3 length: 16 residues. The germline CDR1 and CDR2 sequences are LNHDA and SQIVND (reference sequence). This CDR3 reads CASSMGGDSIQETQYF. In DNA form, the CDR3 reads TGTGCCAGTAGTATGGGGGGGGATTCCATCCAAGAGACCCAGTACTTC.

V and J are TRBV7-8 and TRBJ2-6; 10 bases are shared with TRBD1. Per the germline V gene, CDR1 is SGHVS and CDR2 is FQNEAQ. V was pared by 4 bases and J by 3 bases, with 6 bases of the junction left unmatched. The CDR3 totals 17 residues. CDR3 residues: CASSSDRGVSGANVLTF. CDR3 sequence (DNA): TGTGCCAGCAGCTCGGACAGGGGGGTGAGTGGGGCCAACGTCCTGACTTTC.

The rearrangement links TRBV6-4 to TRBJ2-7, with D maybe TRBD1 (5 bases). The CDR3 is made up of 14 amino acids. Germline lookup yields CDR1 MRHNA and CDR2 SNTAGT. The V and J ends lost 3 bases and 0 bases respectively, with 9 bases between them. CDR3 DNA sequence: TGTGCCAGCAGTGAGGGGCCCCTCTCCTACGAGCAGTACTTC. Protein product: CASSEGPLSYEQYF.

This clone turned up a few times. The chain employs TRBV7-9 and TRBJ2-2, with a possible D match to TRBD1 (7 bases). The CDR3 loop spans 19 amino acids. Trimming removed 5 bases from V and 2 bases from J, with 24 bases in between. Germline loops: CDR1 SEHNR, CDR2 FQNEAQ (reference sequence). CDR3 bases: TGTGCCAGCAGCCCACGGTGGCGGGACAGCTTATATAACACCGGGGAGCTGTTTTTT. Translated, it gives CASSPRWRDSLYNTGELFF.

The CDR3 DNA is TGTGCCAGCAGTTCAGCAGGGACTAACTATGGCTACACCTTC. Amino acid sequence: CASSSAGTNYGYTF. The chain employs TRBV28 and TRBJ1-2, with D possibly matching TRBD1 (5 bases). The germline V and J ends were trimmed by 4 bases and 0 bases, with 9 bases remaining between them. Germline V gene lookup returns CDR1 MDHEN and CDR2 SYDVKM. The CDR3 contains 14 residues.

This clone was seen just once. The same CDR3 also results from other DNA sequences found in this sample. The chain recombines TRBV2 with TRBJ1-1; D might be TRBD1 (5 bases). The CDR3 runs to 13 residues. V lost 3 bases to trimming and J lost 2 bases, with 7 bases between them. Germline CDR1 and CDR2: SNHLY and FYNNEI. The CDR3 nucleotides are TGTGCCAGCAGTGAGGGACTTAACACTGAAGCTTTCTTT. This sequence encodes CASSEGLNTEAFF.